This T cell receptor beta chain stems from a study of T cell clusters in autoimmune cytopenias. This clonotype registers medium-sized by frequency. Each sample's input was around 270 ng genomic DNA, 30,000 to 45,000 genome equivalents. Multiplex touch-down PCR amplified TRB using TRB-A and TRB-B pools in one tube. Each CDR3 protein gets one entry in TCRdb, which reprocessed the multiplex PCR reads and gives no DNA. This sample's clone table lists roughly 6,300 distinct CDR3 sequences. CDR3 length: 15 residues. CDR1 is SGHKS, CDR2 YYEKEE, per germline (reference sequence). These data were likewise used in another study, on T cell repertoires in aging, cancer and after chemotherapy. This second study says: Untreated cancer patients had significantly lower blood TCR diversity than age-matched healthy donors. The repertoire data cannot show anything about immunological memory following chemotherapy.

The sequence derives from a human donor in good health. Specimen: peripheral blood. The V and J genes are TRBV5-5 and TRBJ2-1; TCRdb's D call of TRBD2 is untestable without DNA. The CDR3 protein is CASSAGRGSYNEQFF.